The source of this T cell receptor (beta chain) is a study of T cell repertoires in aging, cancer and after chemotherapy. Study findings and constraints: Median generation probability rose over the chemotherapy interval in each cancer cohort, suggesting rebound thymic output. No conclusions about immunological memory after chemotherapy can be drawn from the repertoire data. In cancer patients, declining TCR diversity with age involved lost richness and lost evenness. Age-matched healthy donors had significantly more diverse, less clonal blood TCR repertoires than untreated cancer patients.

This CDR3 is 15 amino acids long. With 7 bases clipped from V and 0 bases from J, the junction kept 5 bases outside the gene matches. From germline, CDR1 is SGHTA and CDR2 FQGNSA. TRB rearrangements spanning V, D and J were amplified using mixed TRB-A/B primers. TCRdb re-derived calls from the multiplex PCR reads in MiXCR, one entry per CDR3 protein. The table shows about 3,000 distinct CDR3 sequences, with around 26% occurring only once. As regards this clonotype: Its antigen is undetermined.

Peripheral blood genomic DNA, not sorted cells or RNA, was the template. This clonotype was sampled from a human donor with a solid tumor. The source material was blood. This chain joins TRBV7-2 and TRBJ2-2, with 7 nucleotides matching TRBD2. The CDR3 coding sequence is TGTGCCAGCACCAAGCGGGGACCGAACACCGGGGAGCTGTTTTTT. Its translation is CASTKRGPNTGELFF.